These 9 T cell receptor beta chains came from one sample sequenced in a study of blood T cell repertoires in COVID-19 (TCRdb year 2020). Library preparation used the immunoSEQ multiplex PCR assay. Sourced from immuneACCESS, this table was stored by TCRdb with only in-frame sequences that have V and J called. A share of the clones is absent; for the studies checked, an unresolved V gene accounts for under half, and the remainder has no known explanation. This sample gives roughly 350,000 clones in total; 92% of them show up just once. The ten largest clones take up about 18% of the sample. Material: PBMCs or T cells enriched from blood (not recorded which). Every receptor here comes from a woman aged 25 to 39 who had recovered from COVID-19.

J is TRBJ1-1 and V is TRBV5-4; 9 bases are a match to TRBD1. J was trimmed by 4 bases and V by 0 bases; bases with no gene match: 4. CDR3 length equals 15 residues. Germline V CDR1 and CDR2: SGHNT, YYREEE (reference sequence). CDR3 DNA sequence: TGTGCCAGCAGCTTGGACAGGGGGCGAGTCACTGAAGCTTTCTTT. This sequence encodes CASSLDRGRVTEAFF.

The gene calls are TRBV19 and TRBJ2-5; 8 positions agree with TRBD1. The CDR3 covers 15 residues. Germline V lookup: CDR1 LNHDA, CDR2 SQIVND (reference sequence). J lost 4 bases, V lost 8 bases, and 12 bases had no gene match. CDR3 protein: CASAQNDRGGETQYF. For the CDR3, the DNA is TGTGCCAGTGCCCAGAATGACAGGGGTGGAGAGACCCAGTACTTC.

J is TRBJ1-2 and V is TRBV7-9; 8 nucleotides line up with TRBD1. This CDR3 spans 13 amino acids. Per the germline V gene, CDR1 is SEHNR and CDR2 is FQNEAQ (reference sequence). V was clipped by 7 bases and J by 8 bases; unmatched bases: 9. CDR3 sequence: CASTRTGRWGYTF. The CDR3 coding sequence is TGTGCCAGCACCCGGACAGGGAGGTGGGGCTACACCTTC.

The chain recombines TRBV7-2 with TRBJ2-3; D may be TRBD2 (5 bases). Germline V gives CDR1 SGHTA, CDR2 FQGNSA. Trimming shortened V by 1 base and J by 6 bases, and 14 bases separated the two germline ends. This CDR3 comprises 15 residues. CDR3 coding DNA: TGTGCCAGCAGCTTAGGCGGGCCTGGCCTCGATACGCAGTATTTT. It specifies CASSLGGPGLDTQYF.

The chain is built from TRBV4-2 and TRBJ2-7; 7 positions agree with TRBD2. V trimming: 0 bases; J trimming: 3 bases; junction bases outside the gene matches: 8. From germline, CDR1 is LGHNA and CDR2 YNFKEQ. The CDR3 contains 16 residues. The CDR3 spells CASSQEEASGIYEQYF. CDR3 nucleotide sequence: TGTGCCAGCAGCCAAGAGGAGGCGAGCGGGATCTACGAGCAGTACTTC.

V usage is TRBV19 and J usage is TRBJ2-7; 12 bases are a match to TRBD1. Germline V gene lookup returns CDR1 LNHDA and CDR2 SQIVND (reference sequence). This CDR3 spans 14 amino acids. Trimming cost V 5 bases and J 4 bases; bases outside gene matches: 3. CDR3 loop: CASSGGQGAYEQYF. The CDR3 coding sequence is TGTGCCAGTAGTGGGGGACAGGGGGCTTACGAGCAGTACTTC.

The chain links TRBV28 to TRBJ1-3; 8 nucleotides match TRBD1. The J segment lost 15 bases and the V segment lost 4 bases, leaving 17 bases of the junction unmatched. The CDR3 has 15 amino acids. Germline values: CDR1 MDHEN, CDR2 SYDVKM. CDR3 region: CASSSPGGGSLMKYF. The DNA of the CDR3 is TGTGCCAGCAGTTCCCCAGGGGGCGGGAGCCTCATGAAATATTTT.

The chain carries TRBV28 and TRBJ1-1, with D possibly being TRBD1 (6 bases). Per germline, CDR1 MDHEN and CDR2 SYDVKM. The CDR3 spans 12 residues. Trimming removed 6 bases at V and 10 bases at J, with 15 bases between. CDR3 amino acids: CASSLQGTGAFF. The DNA of the CDR3 is TGTGCCAGCAGCCTACAGGGCACCGGAGCTTTCTTT.

This clone was counted a single time. The V call is TRBV7-9, the J call TRBJ2-7, with D possibly matching TRBD1 (5 bases). CDR1 and CDR2 (germline): SEHNR, FQNEAQ (reference sequence). The CDR3 consists of 13 residues. Trimming pared 6 bases from V and 2 bases from J, leaving 11 bases between. CDR3 sequence reads: CASSKDMTYEQYF. CDR3 bases: TGTGCCAGCAGTAAGGACATGACCTACGAGCAGTACTTC.